This T cell receptor (beta chain) was profiled in a study of T cells in Graves' hyperthyroidism and ophthalmopathy. Study context: At initial diagnosis, before any treatment had begun, peripheral blood was obtained.

Those with hyperthyroidism were 18 to 65 years old, newly diagnosed, and ill for under 2 months. Notes on this clonotype: As yet, its antigen is unknown.

Findings of the study overall: A model of 13 V-J features distinguished ophthalmopathy from stable hyperthyroidism. Most clonotypes expanded in thyroid above 0.001 were likewise present in blood.

The TCR beta CDR3 regions underwent amplification using RNA transcripts as the source. The HTBI primer set served for first-round RT-PCR of the TCR CDR3. TCRdb called the multiplex PCR reads again in MiXCR, with one record for every CDR3 protein. Of fewer than 550,000 distinct CDR3 sequences in the sample, around a sixth were seen once. Germline CDR1 and CDR2: SGHTA and FQGTGA. V was pared by 4 bases and J by 6 bases, with 6 bases of the junction left unmatched. The CDR3 sequence is 15 residues long. The source material was blood. The rearrangement uses TRBV7-3 and TRBJ2-1; 10 nucleotides match TRBD2. This TCR derives from a woman under 30 with Graves' hyperthyroidism. CDR3 DNA: TGTGCCAGCAGCTCCCAAGCGGGAGGGGTCAATGAGCAGTTCTTC. The encoded protein is CASSSQAGGVNEQFF.